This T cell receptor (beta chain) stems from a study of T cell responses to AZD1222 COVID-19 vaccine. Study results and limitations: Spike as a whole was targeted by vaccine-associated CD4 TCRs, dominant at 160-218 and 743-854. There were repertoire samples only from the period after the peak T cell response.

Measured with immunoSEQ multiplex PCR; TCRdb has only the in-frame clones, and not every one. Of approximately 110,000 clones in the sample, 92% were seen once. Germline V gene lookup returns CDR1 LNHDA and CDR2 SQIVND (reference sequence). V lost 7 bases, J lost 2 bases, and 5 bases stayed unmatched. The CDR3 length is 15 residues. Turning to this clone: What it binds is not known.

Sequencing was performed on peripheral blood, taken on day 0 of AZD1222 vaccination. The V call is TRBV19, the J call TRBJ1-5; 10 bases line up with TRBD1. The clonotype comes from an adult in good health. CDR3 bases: TGTGCCAGTACCATGACAGGGGGCGGCAATCAGCCCCAGCATTTT. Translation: CASTMTGGGNQPQHF.